These T cell receptor beta chains were read from a single sample in a study of blood T cell repertoires in COVID-19. Produced via immunoSEQ multiplex PCR; TCRdb's table is partial and in-frame only. The sample shows approximately 63,000 clones, 85% to 90% of them seen only once. The sequencing sample was made of peripheral blood. These TCRs come from an older woman with COVID-19, enrolled during active disease. Both conserved end residues are part of each CDR3. The D gene is left open where the match is weak. Clone size appears in some rows only: once, few, many, or a class for an expanded clone.

abundance,d_gene,v_gene,j_gene,CDR3aa,CDR3nt
-,TRBD2,TRBV9,TRBJ2-7,CASSPSGIFNEQYF,TGTGCCAGCAGCCCTAGCGGGATCTTCAACGAGCAGTACTTC
-,-,TRBV4-3,TRBJ1-6,CASSQDLGGRNSPLHF,TGCGCCAGCAGCCAAGATCTTGGAGGCCGGAATTCACCCCTCCACTTT
-,TRBD1,TRBV9,TRBJ1-1,CASSVLGQGMTEAFF,TGTGCCAGCAGCGTACTGGGACAGGGGATGACTGAAGCTTTCTTT
-,-,TRBV2,TRBJ2-1,CASGTYNEQFF,TGTGCCAGCGGGACTTACAATGAGCAGTTCTTC
-,-,TRBV6-6,TRBJ1-5,CASSYVGIHQHF,TGTGCCAGCAGTTACGTTGGCATTCACCAGCATTTT
few,-,TRBV11-2,TRBJ2-7,CASSPSSEQYF,TGTGCCAGCAGCCCTAGCTCCGAGCAGTACTTC
-,-,TRBV19,TRBJ1-2,CASSTTDSLNYGYTF,TGTGCCAGTAGTACGACGGACAGTCTTAACTATGGCTACACCTTC
-,TRBD2,TRBV5-5,TRBJ2-1,CASSFDGGDEQFF,TGTGCCAGCAGCTTTGATGGGGGGGATGAGCAGTTCTTC
-,-,TRBV19,TRBJ2-7,CASSRTVWAYEQYF,TGTGCCAGTAGTAGGACAGTCTGGGCCTACGAGCAGTACTTC
-,TRBD1,TRBV11-2,TRBJ2-7,CASSLPPDRELYEQYF,TGTGCCAGCAGCCTCCCCCCGGACAGGGAGTTGTACGAGCAGTACTTC
-,-,TRBV6-5,TRBJ1-1,CASARGNTEAFF,TGTGCCAGCGCCCGGGGGAACACTGAAGCTTTCTTT
-,-,TRBV2,TRBJ2-5,CASSGTRETQYF,TGTGCCAGCAGTGGGACAAGGGAGACCCAGTACTTC
few,TRBD1,TRBV19,TRBJ1-2,CASSKGQIPILYGYTF,TGTGCCAGTAGTAAGGGACAGATCCCTATTCTCTATGGCTACACCTTC
-,-,TRBV6-5,TRBJ1-6,CASYRRGSPLHF,TGTGCCAGTTATCGGCGGGGGTCACCCCTCCACTTT
-,TRBD1,TRBV7-3,TRBJ1-5,CAIKDRRGNQPQHF,TGTGCCATCAAGGACAGGAGGGGCAATCAGCCCCAGCATTTT
-,-,TRBV7-2,TRBJ2-7,CASSLIAETEQYF,TGTGCCAGCAGCTTAATAGCAGAGACCGAGCAGTACTTC
few,-,TRBV4-3,TRBJ1-1,CASSQDQGFGAFF,TGCGCCAGCAGCCAAGACCAGGGTTTTGGAGCTTTCTTT
-,-,TRBV9,TRBJ1-2,CASSGTDGYTF,TGTGCCAGCAGCGGGACTGATGGCTACACCTTC
-,TRBD2,TRBV19,TRBJ2-7,CASKRSGSEVINEQYF,TGTGCCAGTAAGCGAAGCGGGAGTGAGGTCATTAACGAGCAGTACTTC
-,TRBD2,TRBV24-1,TRBJ2-7,CATTISGSKNEQYF,TGTGCCACCACTATTAGCGGGAGTAAGAACGAGCAGTACTTC
-,TRBD1,TRBV19,TRBJ1-3,CASSIGGTANTIYF,TGTGCCAGTAGTATAGGGGGGACAGCAAACACCATATATTTT
-,TRBD2,TRBV19,TRBJ2-7,CASSTRGSGSYEQYF,TGTGCCAGTAGTACTCGAGGTAGCGGGAGTTACGAGCAGTACTTC
-,-,TRBV7-9,TRBJ1-2,CASSLDGWGYTF,TGTGCCAGCAGCTTAGACGGGTGGGGCTACACCTTC
-,-,TRBV19,TRBJ1-5,CASSRGLENQPQHF,TGTGCCAGTAGCAGGGGTCTCGAGAATCAGCCCCAGCATTTT
-,TRBD1,TRBV28,TRBJ1-2,CASSLTGKIYGYTF,TGTGCCAGCAGTTTGACAGGGAAAATCTATGGCTACACCTTC
-,-,TRBV27,TRBJ2-2,CASSSRDGVTGELFF,TGTGCCAGCAGTTCCAGGGATGGGGTCACCGGGGAGCTGTTTTTT
-,-,TRBV7-9,TRBJ2-7,CASSLSIPAGFYEQYF,TGTGCCAGCAGCTTATCAATACCCGCCGGGTTCTACGAGCAGTACTTC
-,-,TRBV5-6,TRBJ1-1,CASSQTGRTEAFF,TGTGCCAGCAGCCAAACAGGGCGCACTGAAGCTTTCTTT
-,TRBD1,TRBV28,TRBJ1-5,CASSSTGGDYSNQPQHF,TGTGCCAGCAGTTCAACAGGGGGAGATTATAGCAATCAGCCCCAGCATTTT
-,-,TRBV5-1,TRBJ1-2,CASSATGGDGYTF,TGCGCCAGCAGCGCGACAGGTGGGGATGGCTACACCTTC
-,-,TRBV27,TRBJ2-6,CASRRGTLGANVLTF,TGTGCCAGCAGACGGGGGACGTTGGGGGCCAACGTCCTGACTTTC
-,-,TRBV5-6,TRBJ2-3,CASSLAGGPTDTQYF,TGTGCCAGCAGCTTGGCTGGGGGCCCCACAGATACGCAGTATTTT
once,-,TRBV2,TRBJ1-1,CASRPGGEAFF,TGTGCCAGCAGACCGGGGGGTGAAGCTTTCTTT
-,-,TRBV5-4,TRBJ1-1,CASSLTLLKNTEAFF,TGTGCCAGCAGCTTAACTCTACTCAAGAACACTGAAGCTTTCTTT